The 32 T cell receptor beta chains below were found in one sample sequenced in a study of blood T cell repertoires in COVID-19. Assay used: immunoSEQ multiplex PCR; TCRdb lists only in-frame clones, some missing. The table lists about 230,000 clones, more than 70% of them singletons, with 2.7% in the top ten. The material sequenced was peripheral blood. These receptors came from an older woman with acute or convalescent COVID-19.

CDR3 DNA: TGCGCCAGCAGCGCCCAGGGGAACTATGGCTACACCTTC. It specifies CASSAQGNYGYTF. The chain has TRBV4-3 and TRBJ1-2, with TRBD1 as a possible D gene (6 bases). From germline, CDR1 is LGHNA and CDR2 YSLEER. The CDR3 contains 13 residues. Trimming shortened V by 5 bases and J by 2 bases, and 9 bases separated the two germline ends.

This clone was found once. The V call is TRBV3-1 (or the pseudogene TRBV3-2), the J call TRBJ2-5; TRBD2 matches at 14 bases. Unmatched junction bases numbered 8, after V lost 3 bases and J lost 8 bases. Germline V gives CDR1 LGHDT, CDR2 YNNKEL (reference sequence). This CDR3 is 16 amino acids long. CDR3 sequence: CASSQTGTSGRGTQYF. In DNA, the CDR3 is TGTGCCAGCAGCCAGACCGGGACTAGCGGGAGAGGTACCCAGTACTTC.

The chain has TRBV11-2 and TRBJ2-7, with 9 bases aligning to TRBD1. The CDR3 spans 15 residues. Germline assignment: CDR1 SGHAT and CDR2 FQNNGV. V lost 1 base, J lost 2 bases, and 3 bases stayed unmatched. The chain's CDR3 is CASSLVGTGTYEQYF. CDR3 coding DNA: TGTGCCAGCAGCTTAGTGGGGACAGGGACCTACGAGCAGTACTTC.

The rearrangement joins TRBV29-1 to TRBJ1-4; tentatively, D is TRBD1 (5 bases). V lost 0 bases and J 7 bases, leaving 12 bases between the germline ends. The V gene's germline CDR1 is SQVTM and CDR2 ANQGSEA. The CDR3 totals 14 residues. The CDR3 DNA reads as TGCAGCGTTGAAGAAGCTGCAAGGGGTGAAAAACTGTTTTTT. Its protein is CSVEEAARGEKLFF.

V and J are TRBV15 and TRBJ2-1; perhaps TRBD2 as D (7 bases). Per germline, CDR1 LNHNV and CDR2 YYDKDF (reference sequence). The CDR3 consists of 16 residues. Trimming left V 1 base short and J 2 bases short, with 12 bases between. CDR3 in amino acids: CATSRGRGATYNEQFF. The CDR3 region has the DNA TGTGCCACCAGCAGAGGTCGGGGGGCGACCTACAATGAGCAGTTCTTC. Looking up the rest from reference TRBV15 and TRBJ2-1 gives the full variable domain: DAMVIQNPRYQVTQFGKPVTLSCSQTLNHNVMYWYQQKSSQAPKLLFHYYDKDFNNEADTPDNFQSRRPNTSFCFLDIRSPGLGDTAMYLCATSRGRGATYNEQFFGPGTRLTVL.

V and J are TRBV9 and TRBJ1-2; D is perhaps TRBD1 (5 bases). Trimming shortened V by 3 bases and J by 4 bases, and 19 bases separated the two germline ends. The CDR3 extends over 16 amino acids. Germline V gives CDR1 SGDLS, CDR2 YYNGEE. The CDR3 sequence: CASSDESFPGPYGYTF. The CDR3 DNA reads as TGTGCCAGCAGCGATGAGTCCTTTCCAGGGCCCTATGGCTACACCTTC.

V is TRBV19 and J is TRBJ2-7; possibly TRBD1 for D (6 bases). The CDR3 totals 15 residues. The germline V and J ends were trimmed by 4 bases and 2 bases, with 15 bases remaining between them. Germline V lookup: CDR1 LNHDA, CDR2 SQIVND (reference sequence). The CDR3 bases are TGTGCCAGTAGTAAGACAGGCCACGAAGCCTACGAGCAGTACTTC. Amino acids: CASSKTGHEAYEQYF.

The chain is built from TRBV30 and TRBJ1-6, with unresolved D. The CDR3 runs to 18 residues. Trimming took 0 bases from V and 0 from J, leaving 15 bases between them. Looked up from germline, CDR1 is GTSNPN and CDR2 is SVGIG (reference sequence). This chain's CDR3 is CAWSVVAGSSSYNSPLHF. CDR3 nucleotide sequence: TGTGCCTGGAGTGTAGTCGCAGGTTCAAGCTCCTATAATTCACCCCTCCACTTT.

The rearrangement links TRBV5-6 to TRBJ1-5, with 9 bases aligning to TRBD1. J lost 9 bases, V lost 1 base, and 2 bases had no gene match. CDR3 size: 13 residues. The germline V gene encodes CDR1 SGHDT and CDR2 YYEEEE. CDR3 sequence reads: CASSLTGGRPQHF. The CDR3 DNA reads as TGTGCCAGCAGCTTGACAGGGGGCAGGCCCCAGCATTTT.

The rearrangement links TRBV5-1 to TRBJ2-3, with D possibly TRBD1 on 6 matching bases. Trimming shortened V by 7 bases and J by 3 bases, and 15 bases separated the two germline ends. The CDR3 has 14 amino acids. Looked up from germline, CDR1 is SGHRS and CDR2 is YFSETQ. The CDR3 nucleotides are TGCGCCAGCTTGGCTCCAGGGGTAACAGATACGCAGTATTTT. It yields the protein CASLAPGVTDTQYF.

The CDR3 DNA reads TGTGCCAGCAGCTCCAGGGGTTCGGGGACCGGGGAGCTGTTTTTT. Its protein is CASSSRGSGTGELFF. The genes are TRBV9 and TRBJ2-2; the D gene is possibly TRBD1 (6 bases). The germline V and J ends were trimmed by 4 bases and 5 bases, with 15 bases remaining between them. This CDR3 is 15 amino acids long. Germline loops: CDR1 SGDLS, CDR2 YYNGEE.

This chain links TRBV23-1 with TRBJ1-5, with 8 bases that match TRBD1. TRBV23-1 is flagged as an ORF with uncertain function. J gave up 4 bases and V 3 bases, and 8 bases lay outside the gene matches. This CDR3 region has 16 residues. The CDR3 loop is CASSHTGQGDNQPQHF. The CDR3 DNA sequence: TGCGCCAGCAGTCACACTGGACAGGGAGATAATCAGCCCCAGCATTTT.

The chain employs TRBV7-6 and TRBJ2-2; 8 bases map to TRBD2. Germline V gene data show CDR1 as SGHVS and CDR2 as FNYEAQ. This CDR3 is 17 amino acids long. Trimming at V came to 5 bases and at J to 5 bases, leaving 13 bases not matched to a gene. The CDR3 coding sequence is TGTGCCAGCAGCCCCGAGCGGGGTAGCGGGGTAACCGGGGAGCTGTTTTTT. It specifies CASSPERGSGVTGELFF. The complete variable domain, with remaining parts taken from reference TRBV7-6 and TRBJ2-2, reads GAGVSQSPRYKVTKRGQDVALRCDPISGHVSLYWYRQALGQGPEFLTYFNYEAQQDKSGLPNDRFSAERPEGSISTLTIQRTEQRDSAMYRCASSPERGSGVTGELFFGEGSRLTVL.

This clone was detected once. This chain joins TRBV18 and TRBJ1-1; 7 bases match TRBD1. The CDR3 is 13 residues long. J gave up 3 bases and V 5 bases, and 3 bases lay outside the gene matches. From germline, CDR1 is KGHSH and CDR2 LQKENI. The CDR3 region is CASSSRGDTEAFF. In DNA, the CDR3 is TGTGCCAGCTCATCCAGGGGGGACACTGAAGCTTTCTTT.

This clone was detected once. The chain combines TRBV7-2 with TRBJ2-5; D is perhaps TRBD2 (5 bases). The CDR3 has 17 residues. Germline CDR1 and CDR2: SGHTA and FQGNSA. V lost 1 base, J lost 0 bases, and 15 bases lay in between. The CDR3 region is CASSLGGPSIYQETQYF. CDR3 bases: TGTGCCAGCAGCTTAGGAGGGCCCAGTATCTACCAAGAGACCCAGTACTTC.

In nucleotides, the CDR3 is TGTGCCAGCAGCCCACCAGGCCCAGGGGTGGCCGGGGAGCTGTTTTTT. Translating it yields CASSPPGPGVAGELFF. The chain carries TRBV21-1 and TRBJ2-2; the table's D call of TRBD1 was not tested on the DNA. TRBV21-1 is assigned pseudogene status. This CDR3 is 16 amino acids long.

V usage is TRBV7-3 and J usage is TRBJ2-1; 10 nucleotides line up with TRBD2. V shed 2 bases, J shed 6 bases, and the junction held 10 bases outside the gene matches. The CDR3 spans 17 residues. Germline CDR1 and CDR2: SGHTA and FQGTGA. The CDR3 here is CASSLRTSGSGINEQFF. CDR3 nucleotides: TGTGCCAGCAGCTTACGGACTAGCGGATCTGGCATCAATGAGCAGTTCTTC.

The V and J genes are TRBV18 and TRBJ2-1, with TRBD1 matching over 7 bases. CDR3 length: 13 residues. In germline, CDR1 is KGHSH, CDR2 LQKENI. V shed 8 bases, J shed 6 bases, and the junction held 7 bases outside the gene matches. The CDR3 sequence: CASEAGGINEQFF. The CDR3, as DNA: TGTGCCAGCGAGGCAGGGGGAATCAATGAGCAGTTCTTC. The variable domain in full, completed from reference TRBV18 and TRBJ2-1, reads NAGVMQNPRHLVRRRGQEARLRCSPMKGHSHVYWYRQLPEEGLKFMVYLQKENIIDESGMPKERFSAEFPKEGPSILRIQQVVRGDSAAYFCASEAGGINEQFFGPGTRLTVL.

J is TRBJ2-3 and V is TRBV11-2, with 11 bases lining up with TRBD2. Germline values: CDR1 SGHAT, CDR2 FQNNGV. The CDR3 runs to 18 residues. V gave up 5 bases and J gave up 7 bases; unmatched junction bases: 17. In DNA, the CDR3 is TGTGCCAGCAGCCCGACAAGATCTCTAGCGGGGGGTAGAAATACGCAGTATTTT. This translates into CASSPTRSLAGGRNTQYF.

V usage is TRBV27 and J usage is TRBJ2-1, with a tentative D call TRBD2 (5 bases). Between the trimmed V and J ends, which lost 5 bases and 7 bases, there was a span of 21 bases. The CDR3 is made up of 16 amino acids. In germline, CDR1 is MNHEY, CDR2 SMNVEV (reference sequence). CDR3 DNA: TGTGCCAGCAGTCCAAGCACTAGGCTCCGTAGTAATGAGCAGTTCTTC. This codes for CASSPSTRLRSNEQFF.

This clone came up a few times. The chain joins TRBV10-2 to TRBJ1-5; 8 nucleotides agree with TRBD1. The CDR3 has 17 residues. V was clipped by 4 bases and J by 0 bases; unmatched bases: 8. Germline lookup yields CDR1 WSHSY and CDR2 SAAADI. CDR3 nucleotide sequence: TGCGCCAGCAGTGTAGACCAGGGGGCGAATAGCAATCAGCCCCAGCATTTT. Encoded protein: CASSVDQGANSNQPQHF.

The chain links TRBV5-1 to TRBJ2-7; 9 bases agree with TRBD1. This CDR3 is 15 amino acids long. Per the germline V gene, CDR1 is SGHRS and CDR2 is YFSETQ. Trimming removed 5 bases from V and 2 bases from J; junction bases left unmatched: 8. CDR3 region: CASRKGGTGPYEQYF. The CDR3 DNA sequence: TGCGCCAGCAGAAAAGGAGGGACAGGGCCCTACGAGCAGTACTTC. Full variable domain (remainder filled in from reference TRBV5-1 and TRBJ2-7): KAGVTQTPRYLIKTRGQQVTLSCSPISGHRSVSWYQQTPGQGLQFLFEYFSETQRNKGNFPGRFSGRQFSNSRSEMNVSTLELGDSALYLCASRKGGTGPYEQYFGPGTRLTVT.

The gene calls are TRBV7-9 and TRBJ2-3; D gene uncertain. The CDR3 extends over 15 amino acids. Trimming stripped 6 bases from V and 2 bases from J, with 15 bases between. Germline V gene data show CDR1 as SEHNR and CDR2 as FQNEAQ (reference sequence). The CDR3 sequence is CASRTHEANTDTQYF. Written as DNA, the CDR3 is TGTGCCAGCAGAACCCACGAGGCAAACACAGATACGCAGTATTTT.

V gene TRBV3-1 (or the pseudogene TRBV3-2) combines with J gene TRBJ2-3; D not resolved. Germline V gene data show CDR1 as LGHDT and CDR2 as YNNKEL (reference sequence). V lost 4 bases and J lost 0, with 2 bases in between. This CDR3 has 12 amino acids. The CDR3 region is CASSLSTDTQYF. The CDR3 DNA reads TGTGCCAGCAGCCTAAGCACAGATACGCAGTATTTT.

As concerns this clone: Other nucleotide sequences in the sample specify the same CDR3. The chain uses TRBV4-2 and TRBJ1-4; TRBD1 agrees at 9 bases. In germline, CDR1 is LGHNA, CDR2 YNFKEQ. This CDR3 is 16 amino acids long. Unmatched junction bases numbered 7, after V lost 6 bases and J lost 2 bases. The CDR3 spells CASSPTGGATNEKLFF. The CDR3 DNA follows: TGTGCCAGCAGTCCCACAGGGGGCGCGACTAATGAAAAACTGTTTTTT.

This sequence joins TRBV28 and TRBJ2-7; D is uncertain. CDR1 is MDHEN, CDR2 SYDVKM, per germline. Trimming cost V 4 bases and J 7 bases, with 8 bases left between them. CDR3 length equals 11 residues. CDR3: CASSSYREQYF. The CDR3 DNA reads TGTGCCAGCAGTTCATACAGAGAGCAGTACTTC.

V and J are TRBV5-1 and TRBJ2-2; D perhaps matches TRBD2 (6 bases). V was cut by 5 bases and J by 4 bases, with 18 bases left in between. This CDR3 contains 16 residues. Germline V gene lookup returns CDR1 SGHRS and CDR2 YFSETQ. The CDR3 bases are TGCGCCAGCAGACCAATCGGGTCTAGCGCCACCGGGGAGCTGTTTTTT. Its translation: CASRPIGSSATGELFF.

The chain joins TRBV27 to TRBJ1-2, with TRBD1 matching over 9 bases. J lost 7 bases, V lost 6 bases, and 6 bases had no gene match. This CDR3 comprises 13 residues. Germline V gene lookup returns CDR1 MNHEY and CDR2 SMNVEV (reference sequence). This CDR3 is CASRGTGWGGYTF. The DNA of the CDR3 is TGTGCCAGCAGGGGGACAGGGTGGGGTGGCTACACCTTC.

The CDR3 loop reads CAIGGPRANEQFF. The CDR3 DNA follows: TGTGCCATAGGAGGGCCGAGGGCCAATGAGCAGTTCTTC. This chain joins TRBV27 and TRBJ2-1, with D maybe TRBD2 (6 bases). The CDR3 consists of 13 residues. Between the trimmed V and J ends, which lost 10 bases and 6 bases, there was a span of 16 bases. Germline V CDR1 and CDR2: MNHEY, SMNVEV (reference sequence).

This chain connects TRBV18 to TRBJ1-5, with 7 bases fitting TRBD1. The V gene's germline CDR1 is KGHSH and CDR2 LQKENI. This CDR3 is 14 amino acids long. Germline trimming cut 6 bases from V and 4 bases from J; bases unmatched to any gene: 6. The CDR3: CASSLTGRNQPQHF. The CDR3 bases are TGTGCCAGCTCGCTGACAGGGAGAAATCAGCCCCAGCATTTT. Combining the CDR3 with reference TRBV18 and TRBJ1-5 gives the whole variable domain NAGVMQNPRHLVRRRGQEARLRCSPMKGHSHVYWYRQLPEEGLKFMVYLQKENIIDESGMPKERFSAEFPKEGPSILRIQQVVRGDSAAYFCASSLTGRNQPQHFGDGTRLSIL.

This clone appeared a single time. The DNA for the CDR3 is TGTGCCAGTAGTACCGGACAGGGGGCGCCTCGGGATACGCAGTATTTT. Protein: CASSTGQGAPRDTQYF. The rearrangement joins TRBV19 to TRBJ2-3, with 11 bases aligning to TRBD1. The CDR3 runs to 16 residues. CDR1 is LNHDA and CDR2 is SQIVND in the germline V gene (reference sequence). Trimming at V came to 4 bases and at J to 6 bases, leaving 9 bases not matched to a gene.

The chain recombines TRBV7-9 with TRBJ2-7, with TRBD2 identical over 7 bases. V lost 5 bases, J lost 2 bases, and 9 bases stayed unmatched. CDR3 length: 15 residues. CDR1 and CDR2 from the germline V gene are SEHNR and FQNEAQ (reference sequence). The CDR3 nucleotides read TGTGCCAGCAGCCCAGGACTAGGACAACCCTACGAGCAGTACTTC. It yields the protein CASSPGLGQPYEQYF.